These T cell receptor beta chains were read from a single sample in a study of blood T cell repertoires in COVID-19. Profiled with immunoSEQ multiplex PCR; TCRdb holds only in-frame clones, not every one. This table has approximately 200,000 clones, roughly 84% appearing once. Sequences were obtained from PBMCs or T cells enriched from blood (not recorded which). Receptors originate from a woman aged 25 to 39 who had recovered from COVID-19. The CDR3 runs from the conserved cysteine through the conserved F or W. The order of the fields is clone size, J gene, V gene, D gene, CDR3 DNA, CDR3 protein. A D gene is named only where the DNA matches it firmly. Clone size, where shown, is once, few, many, or a class for clones that have expanded.

. | TRBJ1-4 | TRBV5-1 | . | TGCGCCAGCAGCTTAACATCAACTAATGAAAAACTGTTTTTT | CASSLTSTNEKLFF
. | TRBJ2-3 | TRBV7-2 | TRBD2 | TGTGCCAGCAGGGTCGGACTAGCGGGGGGAGATACGCAGTATTTT | CASRVGLAGGDTQYF
. | TRBJ1-5 | TRBV28 | TRBD1 | TGTGCCAGCAGTCCGGGGGACAGGGGGAATCAGCCCCAGCATTTT | CASSPGDRGNQPQHF
. | TRBJ2-3 | TRBV9 | . | TGTGCCAGCAGCTTTGGACAATCCGGCGGAGATACGCAGTATTTT | CASSFGQSGGDTQYF
. | TRBJ1-1 | TRBV6-1 | . | TGTGCCAGCAGTGACAGATTCACTGAAGCTTTCTTT | CASSDRFTEAFF
. | TRBJ2-1 | TRBV19 | . | TGTGCCAGTAGTATCATGCGACTAGAAAACTACAATGAGCAGTTCTTC | CASSIMRLENYNEQFF
. | TRBJ1-5 | TRBV27 | TRBD1 | TGTGCCAGCAGTAGGGCCCCCGGGACAGTGGGTCAGCCCCAGCATTTT | CASSRAPGTVGQPQHF
. | TRBJ1-1 | TRBV11-2 | . | TGTGCCAGCAGCCAGTTCACGGGGAACACTGAAGCTTTCTTT | CASSQFTGNTEAFF
. | TRBJ1-6 | TRBV30 | TRBD1 | TGTGCCTGGAACTCTTTCGGGACAGGGGGACATTCACCCCTCCACTTT | CAWNSFGTGGHSPLHF
. | TRBJ1-5 | TRBV21-1 | . | TGTGCCAGCAGCAAAGTGGGCAGGGGGCGGGATAGCAATCAGCCCCAGCATTTT | CASSKVGRGRDSNQPQHF
once | TRBJ1-4 | TRBV15 | TRBD1 | TGTGCCACCAGCAGCAGGACAGGGGAAGAAAAACTGTTTTTT | CATSSRTGEEKLFF
. | TRBJ1-2 | TRBV4-1 | . | TGCGCCAGCAGCCAAGACAGGAACTATGGCTACACCTTC | CASSQDRNYGYTF
few | TRBJ2-2 | TRBV7-2 | . | TGTGCCAGCAGCTTCAGTCGGAACACCGGGGAGCTGTTTTTT | CASSFSRNTGELFF
. | TRBJ1-5 | TRBV4-1 | . | TGCGCCAGCAGCTCCACTGTCGGGGGAAGTCAGCCCCAGCATTTT | CASSSTVGGSQPQHF
. | TRBJ1-2 | TRBV15 | TRBD1 | TGTGCCACCAGCAGGGGGACAGGGACTGGCTACACCTTC | CATSRGTGTGYTF
. | TRBJ1-5 | TRBV10-3 | . | TGTGCCATCAGTCCCAATAGCAATCAGCCCCAGCATTTT | CAISPNSNQPQHF
few | TRBJ2-3 | TRBV3-1/TRBV3-2 | . | TGTGCCAGCAGCCAAGAAAGGCGGGGGCTCAGCACCTCAGATACGCAGTATTTT | CASSQERRGLSTSDTQYF
. | TRBJ1-4 | TRBV20-1 | . | TGCAGTGCCCCAGTTAATGAAAAACTGTTTTTT | CSAPVNEKLFF
once | TRBJ2-5 | TRBV10-3 | TRBD2 | TGTGCCATCAGTGAACTAGCGGGCACCCAAGAGACCCAGTACTTC | CAISELAGTQETQYF
. | TRBJ1-4 | TRBV11-2 | . | TGTGCCAGCAGCCTAAGATCAACTAATGAAAAACTGTTTTTT | CASSLRSTNEKLFF
. | TRBJ2-5 | TRBV21-1 | . | TGTGCCAGCAGCACCCTCGGATCAGGGTACCAAGAGACCCAGTACTTC | CASSTLGSGYQETQYF
. | TRBJ1-1 | TRBV2 | . | TGTGCCAGCAATGTTTGGAGGGACTCTGAAGCTTTCTTT | CASNVWRDSEAFF